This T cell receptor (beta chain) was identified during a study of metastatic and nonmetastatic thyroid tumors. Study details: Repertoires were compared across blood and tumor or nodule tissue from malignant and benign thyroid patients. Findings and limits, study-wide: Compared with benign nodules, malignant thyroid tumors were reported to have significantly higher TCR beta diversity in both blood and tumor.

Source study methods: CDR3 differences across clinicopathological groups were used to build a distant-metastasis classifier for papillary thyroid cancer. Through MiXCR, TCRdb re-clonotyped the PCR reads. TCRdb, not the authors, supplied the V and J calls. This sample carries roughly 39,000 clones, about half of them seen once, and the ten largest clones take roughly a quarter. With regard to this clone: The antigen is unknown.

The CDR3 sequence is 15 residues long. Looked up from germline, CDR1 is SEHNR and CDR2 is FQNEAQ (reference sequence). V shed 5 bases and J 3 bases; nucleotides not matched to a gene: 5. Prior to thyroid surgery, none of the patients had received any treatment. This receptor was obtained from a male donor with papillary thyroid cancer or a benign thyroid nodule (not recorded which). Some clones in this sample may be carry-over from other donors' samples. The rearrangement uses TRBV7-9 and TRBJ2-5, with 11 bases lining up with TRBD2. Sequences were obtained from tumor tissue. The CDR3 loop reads CASSPTSGEEETQYF. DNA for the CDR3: TGTGCCAGCAGCCCGACTAGCGGGGAAGAAGAGACCCAGTACTTC.